Each of the 19 T cell receptor beta chains below was sequenced from the same sample in a study of blood T cells in healthy people across ages. Alongside a J-beta primer mix, a sample-barcoded 5' primer served in a second PCR lasting about 6 to 12 cycles. A single record per CDR3 protein comes from TCRdb applying MiXCR to the 5' RACE reads. The data contain more than 1,000,000 distinct CDR3 sequences, almost 25% of them singletons. These data also formed part of another study, on T cells of mothers and their children.

Source material: blood. Receptor source: a girl aged 2 to 10 in good health.

On this clonotype itself: One end of the junction does not line up with germline, which may come from a read error. The rearrangement joins TRBV18 to TRBJ1-2; D remains unclear. Looked up from germline, CDR1 is KGHSH and CDR2 is LQKENI. The CDR3 loop spans 16 amino acids. The CDR3 bases are TGTGCCAGCTCACCGGACGAATTCCTCCCCAAGGGCGGCTATACCTTC. Residues: CASSPDEFLPKGGYTF.

The chain joins TRBV4-2 to TRBJ2-3, with 9 bases matching TRBD1. V was pared by 0 bases and J by 7 bases, with 17 bases of the junction left unmatched. Germline CDR1 is LGHNA and CDR2 is YNFKEQ. This CDR3 region has 19 residues. CDR3 in DNA: TGTGCCAGCAGCCAAGAAACCGGGACAGGGCTAGGGTTGGCGAATACGCAGTATTTT. It codes for CASSQETGTGLGLANTQYF.

The rearrangement uses TRBV29-1 and TRBJ1-1, with D uncertain. Germline V gene lookup returns CDR1 SQVTM and CDR2 ANQGSEA. The CDR3 contains 13 residues. Trimming removed 7 bases from V and 1 base from J, with 13 bases in between. The CDR3 sequence is CSAVVDPNTEAFF. The CDR3 DNA reads TGCAGCGCTGTCGTTGATCCGAACACTGAAGCTTTCTTT.

This clonotype was counted a few times. The J gene is TRBJ2-5, the V gene TRBV6-6, with a tentative D call TRBD2 (6 bases). CDR3 size: 13 residues. Germline CDR1 and CDR2: MNHNY and SVGAGI (reference sequence). V was cut by 8 bases and J by 5 bases, with 15 bases left in between. The CDR3 protein is CASGGTFGETQYF. The CDR3 DNA is TGTGCCAGCGGGGGGACTTTCGGGGAGACCCAGTACTTC.

This rearrangement joins TRBV12-3 or TRBV12-4 to TRBJ2-6; D gene uncertain. This CDR3 is built from 12 residues. The V end was cut by 0 bases, the J end by 6 bases, with 0 bases between. This chain's CDR3 is CASSLAANVLTF. CDR3 in DNA: TGTGCCAGCAGTTTAGCGGCCAACGTCCTGACTTTC.

This clonotype came up a few times. The rearrangement uses TRBV27 and TRBJ1-5, with no clear D. V was clipped by 6 bases and J by 3 bases, with 12 bases between them. This CDR3 region has 14 residues. Germline V gene data show CDR1 as MNHEY and CDR2 as SMNVEV (reference sequence). The DNA for the CDR3 is TGTGCCAGCAGGTCTGGACGGTCCAATCAGCCCCAGCATTTT. Translating gives CASRSGRSNQPQHF.

This clonotype turned up a few times. The V gene is TRBV5-6, the J gene TRBJ2-7, with D unclear. The V end was cut by 4 bases, the J end by 3 bases, with 20 bases between. Per the germline V gene, CDR1 is SGHDT and CDR2 is YYEEEE. There are 16 residues in the CDR3. The CDR3 nucleotides are TGTGCCAGCAGCCCCCGGGCACTCTTTAGGGACTACGAGCAGTACTTC. Residues: CASSPRALFRDYEQYF.

The chain uses TRBV9 and TRBJ2-7; the D gene is possibly TRBD1 (6 bases). There are 13 residues in the CDR3. Germline V gene lookup returns CDR1 SGDLS and CDR2 YYNGEE. The V and J ends lost 9 bases and 3 bases respectively, with 16 bases between them. CDR3 in DNA: TGTGCCACAGGTTGGGGGCTCCTCTACGAGCAGTACTTC. This gives the protein CATGWGLLYEQYF.

The CDR3 region is CASSVGKGYGTDTQYF. The CDR3 region has the DNA TGTGCCAGCAGCGTAGGGAAGGGGTACGGCACAGATACGCAGTATTTT. The J gene is TRBJ2-3, the V gene TRBV9; weak D call: TRBD1 (5 bases). Trimming removed 0 bases from V and 1 base from J, with 12 bases in between. CDR3 length equals 16 residues. CDR1 SGDLS and CDR2 YYNGEE come from the germline V gene.

This clonotype was recorded a few times. The rearrangement uses TRBV15 and TRBJ2-1; D is possibly TRBD2 (5 bases). The CDR3 length is 14 residues. The ends were cut back, 7 bases at V and 7 bases at J, with 17 bases in the middle. Germline CDR1 and CDR2: LNHNV and YYDKDF (reference sequence). CDR3 protein: CATTGRMAKNEQFF. Here the CDR3 DNA reads TGTGCCACCACGGGAAGGATGGCCAAGAATGAGCAGTTCTTC.

The V and J genes are TRBV5-1 and TRBJ2-7, with D possibly TRBD2 on 5 matching bases. The germline V gene encodes CDR1 SGHRS and CDR2 YFSETQ. This CDR3 has 18 amino acids. With 3 bases removed from V and 0 bases from J, the gap between germline ends came to 22 bases. The CDR3 DNA follows: TGCGCCAGCAGCTCCCGCCCCCAAGGACTTGCCGTCTCCTACGAGCAGTACTTC. Its protein is CASSSRPQGLAVSYEQYF.

The chain recombines TRBV7-3 with TRBJ2-2, with D possibly being TRBD1 (6 bases). CDR1 SGHTA and CDR2 FQGTGA come from the germline V gene. The CDR3 has 14 residues. Trimming took 0 bases from V and 7 from J, leaving 9 bases between them. The CDR3 spells CASSLTAGVGELFF. The DNA for the CDR3 is TGTGCCAGCAGCTTAACGGCAGGGGTCGGGGAGCTGTTTTTT.

This clonotype was counted only a few times. This chain links TRBV28 with TRBJ2-7, with 8 bases that match TRBD1. Germline V lookup: CDR1 MDHEN, CDR2 SYDVKM. V trimming: 7 bases; J trimming: 0 bases; junction bases outside the gene matches: 8. The CDR3 is 15 amino acids. The CDR3 spells CASTLETGGSYEQYF. CDR3 sequence (DNA): TGTGCCAGCACCCTAGAAACAGGGGGCTCCTACGAGCAGTACTTC.

This clonotype was seen only a few times. The junction and the germline gene differ at one end; a read error may be behind it. The chain has TRBV3-1 and TRBJ1-1; D unclear. CDR3 length: 17 amino acids. Germline V gene lookup returns CDR1 LGHDT and CDR2 YNNKEL (reference sequence). The CDR3 nucleotides are TGTGCCAGCAGCCAATATGAAGGGAAAGGTATGAACACCGAAGCTTTCTTT. It yields the protein CASSQYEGKGMNTEAFF.

In its sample, this clonotype was seen a few times. The chain carries TRBV27 and TRBJ2-7; D is unresolved. The CDR3 spans 14 residues. CDR1 is MNHEY, CDR2 SMNVEV, per germline (reference sequence). V dropped 0 bases and J dropped 3 bases, with 9 bases sitting between them. The CDR3 sequence is CASSLSMGIYEQYF. CDR3 nucleotides: TGTGCCAGCAGTTTATCTATGGGGATCTACGAGCAGTACTTC.

This sequence joins TRBV29-1 and TRBJ2-1, with no clear D. The CDR3 has 11 residues. Germline-derived CDR1 and CDR2 are SQVTM and ANQGSEA. V shed 6 bases and J shed 6 bases, with 9 bases lying between them. CDR3 in amino acids: CSVENINEQFF. The DNA of the CDR3 is TGCAGCGTGGAAAATATCAATGAGCAGTTCTTC.

This clonotype was observed a handful of times. This chain joins TRBV10-3 and TRBJ1-4, with D perhaps matching TRBD1 (5 bases). With 6 bases removed from V and 8 bases from J, the gap between germline ends came to 13 bases. The CDR3 loop spans 13 amino acids. Germline V gives CDR1 ENHRY, CDR2 SYGVKD. The CDR3 DNA reads TGTGCCATCAGGGGGCTAAACTCCGAAAAACTGTTTTTT. This gives the protein CAIRGLNSEKLFF.

The rearrangement joins TRBV20-1 to TRBJ1-2, with unresolved D. The CDR3 sequence is 13 residues long. Germline V gene lookup returns CDR1 DFQATT and CDR2 SNEGSKA (reference sequence). V was clipped by 0 bases and J by 6 bases, with 11 bases between them. CDR3 in amino acids: CSARDELIHGYTF. DNA of the CDR3: TGCAGTGCTAGAGATGAGCTAATCCATGGCTACACCTTC.

This clonotype was counted between two and nine times. The chain is built from TRBV20-1 and TRBJ2-5; 7 nucleotides align to TRBD2. The end of the DNA fits TRBJ2-7 better, so the J call may be wrong. The CDR3 runs to 15 residues. Germline CDR1 and CDR2: DFQATT and SNEGSKA (reference sequence). The CDR3 is CSARDLREDSYEQYF. The CDR3 nucleotides read TGCAGTGCTAGAGATCTCCGGGAGGACTCATACGAGCAGTACTTC.